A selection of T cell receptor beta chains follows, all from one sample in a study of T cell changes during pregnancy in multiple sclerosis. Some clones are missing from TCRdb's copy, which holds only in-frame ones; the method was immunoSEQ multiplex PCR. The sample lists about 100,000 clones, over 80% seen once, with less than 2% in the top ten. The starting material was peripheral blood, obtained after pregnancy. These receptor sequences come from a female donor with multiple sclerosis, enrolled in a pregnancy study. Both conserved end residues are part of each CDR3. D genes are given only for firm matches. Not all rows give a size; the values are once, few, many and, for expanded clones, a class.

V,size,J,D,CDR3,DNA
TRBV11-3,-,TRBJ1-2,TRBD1,CASSSTGQGAFYGYTF,TGTGCCAGCAGCTCCACGGGGCAGGGGGCTTTCTATGGCTACACCTTC
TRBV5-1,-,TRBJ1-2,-,CASSLVSPSGYTF,TGCGCCAGCAGCTTGGTTTCTCCTTCGGGCTACACCTTC
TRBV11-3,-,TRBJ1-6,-,CASSPLLGHPRPDSPLHF,TGTGCCAGCAGCCCGCTTTTGGGACATCCTAGACCTGACTCACCCCTCCACTTT
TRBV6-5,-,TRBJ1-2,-,CASSYRTTNYGYTF,TGTGCCAGCAGTTACAGGACAACTAACTATGGCTACACCTTC
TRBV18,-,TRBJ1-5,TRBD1,CASSPLRISPGQGSNQPQHF,TGTGCCAGCTCACCGCTACGAATCTCTCCGGGACAGGGAAGCAATCAGCCCCAGCATTTT
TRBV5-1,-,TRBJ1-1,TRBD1,CASRDRGRDTEAFF,TGCGCCAGCAGGGACAGGGGGCGCGACACTGAAGCTTTCTTT
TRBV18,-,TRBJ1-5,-,CASSSESSNQPQHF,TGTGCCAGCTCATCGGAGAGTAGCAATCAGCCCCAGCATTTT
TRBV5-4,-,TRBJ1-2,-,CASSFHGKQARGYTF,TGTGCCAGCAGCTTTCACGGAAAACAGGCCCGAGGCTACACCTTC
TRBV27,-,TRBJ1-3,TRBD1,CARLGQGNGNTIYF,TGTGCCAGGTTGGGACAGGGCAATGGAAACACCATATATTTT
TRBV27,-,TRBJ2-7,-,CASRRLGLGYEQYF,TGTGCCAGCAGACGATTGGGGCTCGGCTACGAGCAGTACTTC
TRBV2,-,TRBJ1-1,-,CASQPRGGGNTEAFF,TGTGCCAGCCAGCCCAGGGGCGGGGGAAACACTGAAGCTTTCTTT
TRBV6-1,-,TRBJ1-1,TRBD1,CASSGPRDSQVNTEAFF,TGTGCCAGCAGTGGACCTAGGGACAGCCAAGTGAACACTGAAGCTTTCTTT
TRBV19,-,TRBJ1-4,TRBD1,CASSGQGGSEKLFF,TGTGCCAGTAGTGGGCAGGGGGGTTCTGAAAAACTGTTTTTT
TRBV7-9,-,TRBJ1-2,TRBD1,CASSLDRTGGRFKGYTF,TGTGCCAGCAGCTTAGATCGGACAGGGGGCCGGTTCAAGGGCTACACCTTC
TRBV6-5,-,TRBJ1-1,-,CASSYSTSSEAFF,TGTGCCAGCAGTTACTCGACTAGCTCTGAAGCTTTCTTT
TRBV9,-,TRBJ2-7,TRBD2,CASSVGSSGGPKSYEQYF,TGTGCCAGCAGCGTTGGTAGTAGCGGGGGACCGAAATCCTACGAGCAGTACTTC
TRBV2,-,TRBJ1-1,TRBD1,CASVFRGMNTEAFF,TGTGCCAGCGTATTCAGGGGGATGAACACTGAAGCTTTCTTT
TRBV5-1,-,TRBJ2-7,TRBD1,CASSLVLGGPYEQYF,TGCGCCAGCAGCTTGGTTCTAGGGGGCCCCTACGAGCAGTACTTC
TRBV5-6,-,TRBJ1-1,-,CASSLVEEGVNTEAFF,TGTGCCAGCAGCTTGGTTGAGGAGGGTGTGAACACTGAAGCTTTCTTT
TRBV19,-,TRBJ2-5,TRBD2,CASSKFGLAGETQYF,TGTGCCAGTAGTAAGTTTGGACTAGCAGGGGAGACCCAGTACTTC
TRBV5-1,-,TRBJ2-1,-,CASSLSYNEQFF,TGCGCCAGCAGCCTCTCCTACAATGAGCAGTTCTTC
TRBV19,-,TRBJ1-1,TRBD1,CASSRSGQGEAFF,TGTGCCAGTAGCCGATCCGGACAGGGCGAAGCTTTCTTT
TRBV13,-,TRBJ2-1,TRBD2,CASSQAGGPNNEQFF,TGTGCCAGCAGCCAAGCGGGGGGGCCAAACAATGAGCAGTTCTTC
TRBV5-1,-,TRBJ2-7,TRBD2,CASSLGPGGGNVYEQYF,TGCGCCAGCAGCTTGGGACCCGGCGGGGGGAATGTCTACGAGCAGTACTTC
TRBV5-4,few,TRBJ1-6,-,CASSLQGGDNSPLHF,TGTGCCAGCAGCTTGCAGGGTGGGGATAATTCACCCCTCCACTTT
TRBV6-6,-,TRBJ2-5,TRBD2,CASRRLNGGQETQYF,TGTGCCAGCAGACGACTAAACGGGGGGCAAGAGACCCAGTACTTC
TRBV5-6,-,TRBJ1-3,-,CASTIQGEVGNTIYF,TGTGCCAGCACCATACAGGGAGAAGTTGGAAACACCATATATTTT
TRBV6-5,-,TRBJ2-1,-,CASSSLINNEQFF,TGTGCCAGCAGTTCCTTAATAAACAATGAGCAGTTCTTC
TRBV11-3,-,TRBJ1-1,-,CASSFNRVVEAFF,TGTGCCAGCAGCTTCAACAGGGTTGTTGAAGCTTTCTTT
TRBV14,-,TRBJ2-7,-,CASKLSGTPSYEQYF,TGTGCCAGCAAACTGAGCGGGACACCCTCCTACGAGCAGTACTTC
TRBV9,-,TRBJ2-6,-,CASSVGGAGANVLTF,TGTGCCAGCAGCGTAGGGGGCGCTGGGGCCAACGTCCTGACTTTC
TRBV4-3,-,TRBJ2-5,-,CASSQDVWRGGRQETQYF,TGCGCCAGCAGCCAAGATGTATGGCGCGGGGGCCGACAAGAGACCCAGTACTTC
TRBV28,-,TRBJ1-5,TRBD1,CASSFIGQGPNQPQHF,TGTGCCAGCAGTTTTATCGGACAGGGGCCTAATCAGCCCCAGCATTTT
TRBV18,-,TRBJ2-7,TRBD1,CASSPQRGQGYEQYF,TGTGCCAGCTCACCCCAACGAGGACAGGGTTACGAGCAGTACTTC
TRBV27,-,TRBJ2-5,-,CASSFGHMVQETQYF,TGTGCCAGCAGTTTTGGGCACATGGTCCAAGAGACCCAGTACTTC
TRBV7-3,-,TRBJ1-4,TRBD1,CASSLTGGGNEKLFF,TGTGCCAGCAGCCTCACTGGAGGGGGCAATGAAAAACTGTTTTTT
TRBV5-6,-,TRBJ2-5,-,CASSPVPSRRNQETQYF,TGTGCCAGCAGCCCGGTTCCTAGCCGCCGAAACCAAGAGACCCAGTACTTC
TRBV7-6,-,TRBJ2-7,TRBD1,CASSPAGTGVEQYF,TGTGCCAGCAGCCCCGCCGGGACAGGGGTCGAGCAGTACTTC
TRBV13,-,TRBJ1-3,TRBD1,CASSLVAGTGPYSSGNTIYF,TGTGCCAGCAGCTTAGTGGCTGGGACAGGGCCATACTCCTCTGGAAACACCATATATTTT
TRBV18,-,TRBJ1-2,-,CASSPLQGNYGYTF,TGTGCCAGCTCACCACTACAGGGTAACTATGGCTACACCTTC
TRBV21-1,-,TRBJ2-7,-,CASSKRGLTDSSYEQYF,TGTGCCAGCAGCAAAAGGGGACTCACCGATTCCTCCTACGAGCAGTACTTC
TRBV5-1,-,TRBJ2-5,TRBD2,CASSFGGRVQETQYF,TGCGCCAGCAGCTTTGGCGGGAGGGTTCAGGAGACCCAGTACTTC
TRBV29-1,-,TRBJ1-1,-,CSVAVVTEAFF,TGCAGCGTCGCGGTGGTCACTGAAGCTTTCTTT
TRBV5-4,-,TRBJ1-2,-,CASSSSGDYGYTF,TGTGCCAGCAGCAGTTCGGGTGACTATGGCTACACCTTC
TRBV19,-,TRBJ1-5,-,CASSKAGQLSNQPQHF,TGTGCCAGTAGTAAGGCAGGGCAGTTGAGCAATCAGCCCCAGCATTTT
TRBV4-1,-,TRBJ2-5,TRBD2,CASSWRRGAETQYF,TGCGCCAGCAGCTGGAGGCGGGGGGCTGAGACCCAGTACTTC
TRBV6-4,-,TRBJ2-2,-,CASSPESGTGELFF,TGTGCCAGCAGTCCAGAATCGGGCACCGGGGAGCTGTTTTTT
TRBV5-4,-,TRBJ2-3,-,CASSLTKRSGTSTDTQYF,TGTGCCAGCAGCTTGACAAAAAGATCCGGGACTAGCACAGATACGCAGTATTTT
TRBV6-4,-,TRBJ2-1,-,CASSDSRAGEYNEQFF,TGTGCCAGCAGTGACTCGAGGGCAGGGGAGTACAATGAGCAGTTCTTC
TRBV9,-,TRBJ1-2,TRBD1,CASSVSGGRILYGYTF,TGTGCCAGCAGCGTGTCAGGGGGCCGAATTCTCTATGGCTACACCTTC
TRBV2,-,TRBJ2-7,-,CASSEARGADPFYEQYF,TGTGCCAGCAGTGAAGCGCGCGGAGCGGATCCATTCTACGAGCAGTACTTC
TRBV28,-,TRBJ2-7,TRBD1,CASRTPGTGSYEQYF,TGTGCCAGCAGGACCCCCGGGACAGGGTCTTACGAGCAGTACTTC
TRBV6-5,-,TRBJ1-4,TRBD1,CASSSRQTGGKEKLFF,TGTGCCAGCAGTTCCCGCCAGACAGGGGGAAAGGAAAAACTGTTTTTT
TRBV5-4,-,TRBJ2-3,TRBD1,CASSLGPTGGGTDTQYF,TGTGCCAGCAGCTTGGGCCCGACAGGGGGCGGAACAGATACGCAGTATTTT
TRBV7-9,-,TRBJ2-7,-,CASSQPRGEGYEQYF,TGTGCCAGCAGCCAGCCCCGAGGAGAAGGCTACGAGCAGTACTTC
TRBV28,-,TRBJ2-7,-,CASSFDTAVRYEQYF,TGTGCCAGCAGTTTTGACACTGCAGTACGGTACGAGCAGTACTTC
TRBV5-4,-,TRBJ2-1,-,CASSSGLAKIHGEFF,TGTGCCAGCAGCTCCGGACTTGCGAAGATTCACGGGGAGTTCTTC
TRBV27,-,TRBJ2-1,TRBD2,CASSFSASGRAEQFF,TGTGCCAGCAGTTTTTCGGCTAGCGGGAGGGCTGAGCAGTTCTTC
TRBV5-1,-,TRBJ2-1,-,CASSQRGLDRYNEQFF,TGCGCCAGCAGCCAAAGAGGGCTAGATCGCTACAATGAGCAGTTCTTC
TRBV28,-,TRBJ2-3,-,CASSLKTGADTQYF,TGTGCCAGCAGCCTCAAAACGGGAGCAGATACGCAGTATTTT